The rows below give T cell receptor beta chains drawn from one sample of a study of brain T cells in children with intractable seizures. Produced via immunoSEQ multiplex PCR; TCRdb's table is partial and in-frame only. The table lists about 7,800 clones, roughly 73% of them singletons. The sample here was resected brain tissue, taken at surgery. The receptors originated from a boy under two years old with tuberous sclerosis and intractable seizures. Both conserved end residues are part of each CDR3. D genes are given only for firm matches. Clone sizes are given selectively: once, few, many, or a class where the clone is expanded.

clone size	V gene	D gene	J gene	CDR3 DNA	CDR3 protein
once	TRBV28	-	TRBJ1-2	TGTGCCAGCAGTCCAGGAGTCTATGGCTACACCTTC	CASSPGVYGYTF
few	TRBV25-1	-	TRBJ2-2	TGTGCCAGCAGTGAACTCCTGAAAGGGCAGGCGAACACCGGGGAGCTGTTTTTT	CASSELLKGQANTGELFF
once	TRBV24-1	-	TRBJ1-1	TGTGCCACCAGTGATCCCTCGGGGGCCACTGAAGCTTTCTTT	CATSDPSGATEAFF
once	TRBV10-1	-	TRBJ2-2	TGCGCCTCACTTGACCGGAGGACCGGGTCCGGGGAGCTGTTTTTT	CASLDRRTGSGELFF
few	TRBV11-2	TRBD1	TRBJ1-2	TGTGCCAGCAGCCCCTCCGTTGACAGGGGGCAAGAGGGCTACACCTTC	CASSPSVDRGQEGYTF
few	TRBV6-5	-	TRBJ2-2	TGTGCCAGTAGGGGCGGGGAGCTGTTTTTT	CASRGGELFF
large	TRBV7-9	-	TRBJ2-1	TGTGCCAGCAGCTTCATGGATGAGCAGTTCTTC	CASSFMDEQFF
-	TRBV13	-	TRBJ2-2	TGTGCCAGCAGCTTGAACACCGGGGAGCTGTTTTTT	CASSLNTGELFF
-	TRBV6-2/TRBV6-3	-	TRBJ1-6	TGTGCCAGCAGTTACAGGCCCGACTATAATTCACCCCTCCACTTT	CASSYRPDYNSPLHF
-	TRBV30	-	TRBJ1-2	TGTGCCTGGAGTGGGATTGAGGAGCGAGAGGCTTCTAGCTATGGCTACACCTTC	CAWSGIEEREASSYGYTF
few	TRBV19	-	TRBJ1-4	TGTGCCAGTAGCCAACAGAAAGTTAATGAAAAACTGTTTTTT	CASSQQKVNEKLFF
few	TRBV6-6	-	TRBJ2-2	TGTGCCAGCATAGTATCAGCCGGGGAGCTGTTTTTT	CASIVSAGELFF
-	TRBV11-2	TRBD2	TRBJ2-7	TGTGCCAGCAGCCCGGGACTAGCGCTATCCTACGAGCAGTACTTC	CASSPGLALSYEQYF
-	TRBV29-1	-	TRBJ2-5	TGCAGCGTTGAACAAGAAGAGACCCAGTACTTC	CSVEQEETQYF
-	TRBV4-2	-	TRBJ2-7	TGTGCCAGCAGCCAAGACACGGGCCTGTACGAGCAGTACTTC	CASSQDTGLYEQYF
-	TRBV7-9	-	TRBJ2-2	TGTGCCAGCAGCTTAGCAGGGATCACCGGGGAGCTGTTTTTT	CASSLAGITGELFF
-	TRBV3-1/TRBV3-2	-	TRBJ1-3	TGTGCCAGCAGCCAAGGGACGGACAATCTGTCTGGAAACACCATATATTTT	CASSQGTDNLSGNTIYF
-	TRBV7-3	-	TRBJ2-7	TGTGCCAGCAGCTTAACGCCAGACAACTCCTACGAGCAGTACTTC	CASSLTPDNSYEQYF
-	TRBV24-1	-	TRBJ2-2	TGTGCCACCAGTGATTTACCGCGCATCGGGGAGCTGTTTTTT	CATSDLPRIGELFF
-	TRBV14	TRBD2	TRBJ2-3	TGTGCCAGCAGCCAAGCCAGCGGGAGGCTCAATACGCAGTATTTT	CASSQASGRLNTQYF
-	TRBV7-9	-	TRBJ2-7	TGTGCCAGCGGACTGCCCGAGCGGAACTCCTACGAGCAGTACTTC	CASGLPERNSYEQYF
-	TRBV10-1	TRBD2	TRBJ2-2	TGCGCCAGCAGTCCCTTCCTAGCGGGGGGGAACACCGGGGAGCTGTTTTTT	CASSPFLAGGNTGELFF
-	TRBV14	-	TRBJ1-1	TGTGCCAGCAGCCAAGGACCGGGTGAAGCTTTCTTT	CASSQGPGEAFF
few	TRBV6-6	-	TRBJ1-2	TGTGCCCTACGGCAGGTCTCCGGCTACACCTTC	CALRQVSGYTF
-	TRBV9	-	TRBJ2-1	TGTGCCAGCAGCGCAAATGATGAGCAGTTCTTC	CASSANDEQFF
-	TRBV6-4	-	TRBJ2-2	TGTGCCAGCAGTGACGGACAGAACACCGGGGAGCTGTTTTTT	CASSDGQNTGELFF
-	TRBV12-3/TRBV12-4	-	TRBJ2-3	TGTGCCAGCAGCTTCTATATGGGAGATACGCAGTATTTT	CASSFYMGDTQYF
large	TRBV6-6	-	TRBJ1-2	TGTGCGCTAAGGGGGGTTAATGGCTACACCTTC	CALRGVNGYTF
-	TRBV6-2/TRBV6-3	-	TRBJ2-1	TGTGCCAGCAGTTACTCCATGAGCGTCAATGAGCAGTTCTTC	CASSYSMSVNEQFF
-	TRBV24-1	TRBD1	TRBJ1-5	TGTGCCACCAGTGATCCGTCCGGGACAGGGATTCAGCCCCAGCATTTT	CATSDPSGTGIQPQHF
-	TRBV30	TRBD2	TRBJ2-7	TGTGCCTGGAGTGTCGGGGGGTTCTACGAGCAGTACTTC	CAWSVGGFYEQYF
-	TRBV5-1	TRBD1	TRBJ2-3	TGCGCCAGTGCCTCCCGGACAGGGACAGATACGCAGTATTTT	CASASRTGTDTQYF
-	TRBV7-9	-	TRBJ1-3	TGTGCCAGCAGCTTAAGACAGCCCTCTGGAAACACCATATATTTT	CASSLRQPSGNTIYF
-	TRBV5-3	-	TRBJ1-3	TGTGCCAGAAGGGTCTGGGCCAGGCGCCTCTCTGGAAACACCATATATTTT	CARRVWARRLSGNTIYF
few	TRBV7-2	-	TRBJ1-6	TGTGCCAGCAGCCCTAGTAGGCAGCATAATTCACCCCTCCACTTT	CASSPSRQHNSPLHF
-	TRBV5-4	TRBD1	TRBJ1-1	TGTGCCAGCAGCTGGACAGGGCGAGGGGACACTGAAGCTTTCTTT	CASSWTGRGDTEAFF
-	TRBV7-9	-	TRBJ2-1	TGTGCCAGCAGCTTTTATCGACAGTGGGGGACCAATGAGCAGTTCTTC	CASSFYRQWGTNEQFF
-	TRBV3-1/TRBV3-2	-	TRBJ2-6	TGTGCCAGCAGCCAAGACTACTCTGGGGCCAACGTCCTGACTTTC	CASSQDYSGANVLTF